This TCR beta chain originates from a study of cytomegalovirus exposure and HLA in healthy donors. Across the whole study: The study placed 70% to 90% of its roughly 410 genotyped donors in the Caucasian-associated ancestry cluster. Study-wide points: Reportedly, cytomegalovirus status was diagnosed with high sensitivity and specificity. CMV serostatus was the sole immune exposure data available.

Trimming took 6 bases from V and 4 from J; bases not matched to a gene: 4. The CDR3 has 14 amino acids. CDR1 MDHEN and CDR2 SYDVKM come from the germline V gene. As regards this clone: The target antigen is unknown.

PCR involved 60 Vbeta and 13 Jbeta primers. Libraries were prepared by immunoSEQ multiplex PCR; TCRdb keeps only in-frame clonotypes and omits some of them. The table lists about 82,000 clones, approximately 80% of them singletons. The V call is TRBV28, the J call TRBJ1-5; 9 bases match TRBD1. Material: PBMCs. The source of this sequence is a man aged 45-65 years in good health and CMV-seronegative. CDR3 DNA sequence: TGTGCCAGCAGGAGCGGACAGGGGAATCAGCCCCAGCATTTT. The encoded protein is CASRSGQGNQPQHF.